This entry lists 14 T cell receptor beta chains sequenced from one sample in a study of cytomegalovirus exposure and HLA in healthy donors. The PCR used 60 Vbeta and 13 Jbeta primers. TCRdb's copy holds only in-frame clones and misses some; the assay was immunoSEQ multiplex PCR. The sample has over 60,000 clones, around 72% seen once; the top ten hold approximately 15%. The sequenced sample was PBMCs. Receptors were obtained from a male donor in good health and CMV-seropositive.

The genes are TRBV19 and TRBJ2-2; 10 nucleotides line up with TRBD1. The V and J ends lost 8 bases and 1 base, in that order; junction bases with no gene match: 4. This CDR3 region has 15 residues. CDR1 is LNHDA and CDR2 is SQIVND in the germline V gene (reference sequence). The CDR3 region has the DNA TGTGCCAGTGGGCGGGACAGGGGGAACACCGGGGAGCTGTTTTTT. It is translated as CASGRDRGNTGELFF.

The chain carries TRBV5-1 and TRBJ1-2; 7 positions match TRBD1. The trim removed 3 bases at V and 4 bases at J, leaving 9 bases unmatched. Germline-derived CDR1 and CDR2 are SGHRS and YFSETQ. The CDR3 length is 15 residues. CDR3 sequence: CASSSGTADFYGYTF. As DNA, the CDR3 is TGCGCCAGCAGCTCCGGGACAGCGGACTTCTATGGCTACACCTTC.

This clone occurred a few times. CDR3 DNA: TGCGCCAGCAGCGCACTTTGGGGGGATAGCAATCAGCCCCAGCATTTT. Translating it yields CASSALWGDSNQPQHF. This chain connects TRBV4-3 to TRBJ1-5; the D gene is possibly TRBD1 (5 bases). V shed 5 bases and J shed 0 bases, with 14 bases lying between them. In germline, CDR1 is LGHNA, CDR2 YSLEER. This CDR3 comprises 16 residues.

J is TRBJ2-2 and V is TRBV7-2; the match to TRBD2 covers 7 bases. From germline, CDR1 is SGHTA and CDR2 FQGNSA. With V trimmed by 3 bases and J by 1 base, 5 bases remained unmatched. The CDR3 totals 16 residues. The CDR3: CASSFRASGNTGELFF. In DNA form, the CDR3 reads TGTGCCAGCAGCTTTCGGGCTAGCGGGAACACCGGGGAGCTGTTTTTT.

This clone was observed a single time. V and J are TRBV7-9 and TRBJ2-5; 8 nucleotides line up with TRBD1. The end of the DNA fits TRBJ2-7 better, so the J call may be wrong. This CDR3 is built from 15 residues. Germline lookup yields CDR1 SEHNR and CDR2 FQNEAQ (reference sequence). CDR3 nucleotides: TGTGCCAGCAGCCAAGGGTGGACAGGGCCCTACGAGCAGTACTTC. Protein product: CASSQGWTGPYEQYF.

V is TRBV4-1 and J is TRBJ1-6; 7 bases agree with TRBD1. Losses at the gene ends were 1 base for V and 7 bases for J; bases not matched to a gene: 4. This CDR3 contains 15 residues. Germline CDR1 is MGHRA and CDR2 is YSYEKL. The CDR3 DNA is TGCGCCAGCAGCCAAGCAGGGGGACGGAATTCACCCCTCCACTTT. This translates into CASSQAGGRNSPLHF.

As regards this clone: One end of the junction fails to match germline, which may point to a read error. The rearrangement links TRBV2 to TRBJ2-7; D call uncertain. Looked up from germline, CDR1 is SNHLY and CDR2 is FYNNEI. The CDR3 length is 12 residues. The CDR3 loop reads CASSDTSRLQYF. The CDR3 bases are TGTGCTAGCAGCGATACCTCTAGGCTACAGTACTTC.

This chain joins TRBV5-1 and TRBJ2-5, with unresolved D. The germline V gene encodes CDR1 SGHRS and CDR2 YFSETQ. V was clipped by 0 bases and J by 3 bases, with 6 bases between them. The CDR3 contains 13 residues. CDR3: CASSLVVEETQYF. CDR3 sequence (DNA): TGCGCCAGCAGCTTGGTCGTCGAAGAGACCCAGTACTTC.

This clone was counted between two and nine times. This chain connects TRBV9 to TRBJ2-5; unclear D gene. CDR1 is SGDLS and CDR2 is YYNGEE in the germline V gene. CDR3 length equals 13 residues. V lost 0 bases, J lost 3 bases, and 6 bases lay in between. The CDR3 nucleotides read TGTGCCAGCAGCGTAGGGCCAGAAGAGACCCAGTACTTC. This encodes CASSVGPEETQYF.

The chain joins TRBV5-6 to TRBJ1-6; unclear D gene. Germline loops: CDR1 SGHDT, CDR2 YYEEEE. There are 14 residues in the CDR3. The V end was cut by 3 bases, the J end by 8 bases, with 12 bases between. CDR3 bases: TGTGCCAGCAGCTCCGGGGTACGACATTCACCCCTCCACTTT. Translation gives CASSSGVRHSPLHF.

The V call is TRBV15, the J call TRBJ1-2; perhaps TRBD1 as D (6 bases). The CDR3 length is 14 residues. Trimming cost V 3 bases and J 4 bases, with 12 bases left between them. Germline-derived CDR1 and CDR2 are LNHNV and YYDKDF (reference sequence). The CDR3 loop reads CATSRSGGAYGYTF. CDR3 sequence (DNA): TGTGCCACCAGCAGGTCCGGGGGGGCCTATGGCTACACCTTC.

This chain links TRBV30 with TRBJ1-1; 8 nucleotides align to TRBD1. The V gene end was trimmed by 3 bases and the J gene end by 2 bases; junction bases not matched to a gene: 5. This CDR3 region has 14 residues. Per the germline V gene, CDR1 is GTSNPN and CDR2 is SVGIG (reference sequence). CDR3 coding DNA: TGTGCCTGGAGGTATCAGGGGGCAAACACTGAAGCTTTCTTT. Translated, it gives CAWRYQGANTEAFF.

The V call is TRBV5-6, the J call TRBJ1-1, with 9 bases lining up with TRBD1. Germline CDR1 SGHDT, CDR2 YYEEEE. This CDR3 has 14 residues. V lost 4 bases, J lost 2 bases, and 3 bases stayed unmatched. The CDR3 sequence is CASSLTGGNTEAFF. The CDR3 nucleotides are TGTGCCAGCAGCCTGACAGGGGGTAACACTGAAGCTTTCTTT.

J is TRBJ2-5 and V is TRBV10-2, with 8 bases that match TRBD2. CDR1 is WSHSY and CDR2 is SAAADI in the germline V gene. The junction had 9 bases not matched to a gene; V was cut back by 6 bases and J by 3 bases. The CDR3 runs to 15 residues. The CDR3 here is CASRLLPGGKETQYF. CDR3 bases: TGCGCCAGCAGACTTTTACCGGGAGGGAAAGAGACCCAGTACTTC.